This TCR beta chain was sequenced during a study of technical replicates of blood from a handful of donors. Using immunoSEQ multiplex PCR, the repertoire was profiled, and TCRdb retains in-frame clones only, with some absent. The sample contains 50,000 to 70,000 clones, roughly 91% of which appear only once. This CDR3 region has 15 residues. J was trimmed by 2 bases and V by 6 bases; bases with no gene match: 5. CDR1 and CDR2 from the germline V gene are MNHNS and SASEGT. The chain links TRBV6-1 to TRBJ2-3, with 10 positions matching TRBD1. Sequenced input: PBMCs. The receptor was derived from a human donor in good health. Some clones in this sample may be carry-over from other donors' samples. CDR3 amino acids: CASRGDRGNTDTQYF. CDR3 DNA: TGTGCCAGCAGGGGGGACAGGGGAAACACAGATACGCAGTATTTT.